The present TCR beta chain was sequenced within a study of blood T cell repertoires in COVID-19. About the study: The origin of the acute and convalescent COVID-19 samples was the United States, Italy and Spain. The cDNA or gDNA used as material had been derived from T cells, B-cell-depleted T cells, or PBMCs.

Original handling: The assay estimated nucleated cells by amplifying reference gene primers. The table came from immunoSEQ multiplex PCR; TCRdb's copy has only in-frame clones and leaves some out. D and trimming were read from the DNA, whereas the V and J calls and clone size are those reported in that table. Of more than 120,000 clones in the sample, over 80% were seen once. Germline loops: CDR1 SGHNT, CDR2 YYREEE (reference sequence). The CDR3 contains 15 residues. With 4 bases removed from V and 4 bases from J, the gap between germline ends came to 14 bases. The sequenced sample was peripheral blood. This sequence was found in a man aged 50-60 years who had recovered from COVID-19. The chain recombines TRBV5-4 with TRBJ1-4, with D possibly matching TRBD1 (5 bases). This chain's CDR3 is CASSPAGAGNEKLFF. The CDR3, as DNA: TGTGCCAGCAGCCCGGCTGGGGCCGGTAATGAAAAACTGTTTTTT. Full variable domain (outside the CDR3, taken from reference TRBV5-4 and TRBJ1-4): ETGVTQSPTHLIKTRGQQVTLRCSSQSGHNTVSWYQQALGQGPQFIFQYYREEENGRGNFPPRFSGLQFPNYSSELNVNALELDDSALYLCASSPAGAGNEKLFFGSGTQLSVL.